The entry below describes one TCR beta chain. The germline V gene encodes CDR1 ENHRY and CDR2 SYGVKD. This CDR3 is built from 14 residues. V shed 6 bases, J shed 5 bases, and the junction held 9 bases outside the gene matches. Only in-frame clones appear in the TCRdb table, and some are missing; sequencing was by immunoSEQ multiplex PCR. The sample holds about 56,000 clones, roughly 87% seen once. This sample is drawn from a study of blood T cell repertoires in COVID-19. The sample was peripheral blood. The receptor was derived from a woman aged 55-69 years with COVID-19, enrolled during active disease. V gene TRBV10-3 combines with J gene TRBJ1-2; 7 bases align to TRBD1. CDR3 sequence: CAISPSGQYYGYTF. Written as DNA, the CDR3 is TGTGCCATCAGCCCCTCGGGACAGTATTATGGCTACACCTTC.